These 5 T cell receptor beta chains share one sample of origin, sequenced in a study of blood T cell repertoires in COVID-19. Profiling relied on immunoSEQ multiplex PCR, and the TCRdb table lists in-frame clones only, not all of them. The sample has about 440,000 clones, approximately 90% seen once. Sample: peripheral blood. Every receptor here comes from a woman aged 30 to 39 with acute or convalescent COVID-19.

This chain connects TRBV5-1 to TRBJ2-7; TRBD1 aligns across 7 bases. CDR3 length: 14 amino acids. Per the germline V gene, CDR1 is SGHRS and CDR2 is YFSETQ. V trimming: 6 bases; J trimming: 2 bases; junction bases outside the gene matches: 8. As DNA, the CDR3 is TGCGCCAGCACGAGGGAGACAGGGACCTACGAGCAGTACTTC. This gives the protein CASTRETGTYEQYF. The whole variable domain, filled in from reference TRBV5-1 and TRBJ2-7, reads KAGVTQTPRYLIKTRGQQVTLSCSPISGHRSVSWYQQTPGQGLQFLFEYFSETQRNKGNFPGRFSGRQFSNSRSEMNVSTLELGDSALYLCASTRETGTYEQYFGPGTRLTVT.

The chain recombines TRBV6-6 with TRBJ1-5; 7 nucleotides align to TRBD1. The germline V gene has CDR1 MNHNY and CDR2 SVGAGI (reference sequence). V lost 6 bases and J lost 5; bases outside the gene matches: 13. This CDR3 region has 16 residues. The CDR3 DNA sequence: TGTGCCAGCAGCCAACAGGGGCCCCGTGGGGATCAGCCCCAGCATTTT. This translates into CASSQQGPRGDQPQHF.

The rearrangement joins TRBV4-1 to TRBJ2-6; possibly TRBD1 for D (6 bases). The CDR3 totals 16 residues. Per germline, CDR1 MGHRA and CDR2 YSYEKL. Trimming removed 0 bases at V and 0 bases at J, with 6 bases between. DNA for the CDR3: TGCGCCAGCAGCCAAGAACAGGGCTCTGGGGCCAACGTCCTGACTTTC. It is translated as CASSQEQGSGANVLTF.

The V call is TRBV9, the J call TRBJ1-4; 7 nucleotides align to TRBD1. The V gene's germline CDR1 is SGDLS and CDR2 YYNGEE. The V segment lost 4 bases and the J segment 7 bases; nucleotides outside the gene matches: 13. The CDR3 loop spans 16 amino acids. As DNA, the CDR3 is TGTGCCAGCAGCTCCAGCCCAGGGGGTCGTGGTGAAAAACTGTTTTTT. As protein: CASSSSPGGRGEKLFF.

J is TRBJ2-1 and V is TRBV3-1 (or the pseudogene TRBV3-2); possibly TRBD2 for D (6 bases). This CDR3 spans 15 amino acids. V lost 3 bases and J lost 7, with 16 bases in between. Germline V gives CDR1 LGHDT, CDR2 YNNKEL (reference sequence). The CDR3 here is CASSHRTPGVNEQFF. The CDR3 DNA reads TGTGCCAGCAGCCATAGGACCCCGGGGGTGAATGAGCAGTTCTTC.